The 17 T cell receptor beta chains listed next were all sequenced from one sample in a study of early T cells in non-severe SARS-CoV-2 infection. TCRdb re-called the 5' RACE reads with MiXCR, one entry per CDR3 protein. Of some 57,000 distinct CDR3 sequences listed, approximately 5.6% are singletons. Sequencing was carried out using whole blood. These receptor sequences come from an adult who was a healthcare worker with PCR-confirmed SARS-CoV-2 infection or an uninfected control (not recorded which).

This clonotype was seen repeatedly, ten times or more. V gene TRBV11-1 combines with J gene TRBJ2-2, with 8 positions matching TRBD1. Trimming removed 5 bases from V and 0 bases from J; junction bases left unmatched: 5. The CDR3 is 16 residues long. Germline values: CDR1 SGHAT, CDR2 FQDESV (reference sequence). The DNA for the CDR3 is TGTGCCAGCAGCCCTGACAGGGGCCCGAACACCGGGGAGCTGTTTTTT. Its translation: CASSPDRGPNTGELFF.

This clonotype was recorded many times. V and J are TRBV14 and TRBJ2-3; D gene ambiguous. Trimming removed 0 bases at V and 2 bases at J, with 12 bases between. Per the germline V gene, CDR1 is SGHDN and CDR2 is FVKESK. CDR3 length: 16 amino acids. The CDR3 here is CASSQDHTLYTDTQYF. As DNA, the CDR3 is TGTGCCAGCAGCCAAGATCATACCCTATACACAGATACGCAGTATTTT.

This clonotype was detected ten times or more. The chain employs TRBV4-3 and TRBJ2-1; D is possibly TRBD2 (5 bases). This CDR3 region has 14 residues. Between the trimmed V and J ends, which lost 2 bases and 6 bases, there was a span of 11 bases. Germline values: CDR1 LGHNA, CDR2 YSLEER. The CDR3 bases are TGCGCCAGCAGCCAAACTAGACTGGGCAATGAGCAGTTCTTC. It is translated as CASSQTRLGNEQFF.

The rearrangement links TRBV5-1 to TRBJ2-7; TRBD2 might be the D (6 bases). Germline CDR1 and CDR2: SGHRS and YFSETQ. The length of the CDR3 is 14 residues. V was cut by 4 bases and J by 7 bases, with 18 bases left in between. CDR3 DNA: TGCGCCAGCAGCCCTGGCGGGGCCGCGAGGGAGCAGTACTTC. Residues: CASSPGGAAREQYF. The full variable domain, its missing parts supplied by reference TRBV5-1 and TRBJ2-7, is KAGVTQTPRYLIKTRGQQVTLSCSPISGHRSVSWYQQTPGQGLQFLFEYFSETQRNKGNFPGRFSGRQFSNSRSEMNVSTLELGDSALYLCASSPGGAAREQYFGPGTRLTVT.

The V call is TRBV5-5, the J call TRBJ1-5; a possible D gene is TRBD1 (6 bases). The CDR3 has 15 amino acids. Per the germline V gene, CDR1 is SGHKS and CDR2 is YYEKEE (reference sequence). The V end lost 4 bases, the J end lost 7 bases, and 18 bases lay between the germline ends. The CDR3 sequence: CASSPETGNGQPQHF. The CDR3 nucleotides are TGTGCCAGCAGCCCAGAAACAGGGAACGGGCAGCCCCAGCATTTT.

This clonotype was counted many times. J is TRBJ2-7 and V is TRBV5-1; TRBD2 might be the D (6 bases). V lost 4 bases and J lost 6, with 17 bases in between. The CDR3 consists of 14 residues. The germline V gene has CDR1 SGHRS and CDR2 YFSETQ. The CDR3 region has the DNA TGCGCCAGCAGCCCGAGACCGGGACTCCCCGAGCAGTACTTC. Amino acids: CASSPRPGLPEQYF.

The chain combines TRBV12-5 with TRBJ2-7; D is possibly TRBD1 (6 bases). V was trimmed by 1 base and J by 3 bases, leaving 16 bases between them. Germline CDR1 is LGHNT and CDR2 is FRNRAP. CDR3 length equals 16 residues. CDR3 sequence: CASGLDPGTLHYEQYF. The CDR3 DNA follows: TGTGCTAGTGGTTTGGATCCCGGGACACTTCACTACGAGCAGTACTTC.

This clonotype was detected many times. V is TRBV6-1 and J is TRBJ1-2; D unresolved. V lost 4 bases and J 5 bases, leaving 23 bases between the germline ends. CDR3 length equals 17 residues. Germline V gives CDR1 MNHNS, CDR2 SASEGT. The CDR3 is CASSARGYGGNVYGYTF. CDR3 nucleotides: TGTGCCAGCAGTGCCAGAGGGTACGGAGGGAACGTTTATGGCTACACCTTC.

This clonotype was picked up a small number of times. This chain joins TRBV7-2 and TRBJ2-4, with D perhaps TRBD2 (5 bases). Trimming cost V 5 bases and J 0 bases, with 14 bases left between them. CDR1 and CDR2 (germline): SGHTA, FQGNSA. There are 16 residues in the CDR3. CDR3 sequence (DNA): TGTGCCAGCAGCCGAGAGGCGGGTCAAGCCAAAAACATTCAGTACTTC. Its protein is CASSREAGQAKNIQYF.

This clonotype was detected many times. The V gene is TRBV5-6, the J gene TRBJ2-3; tentative D call: TRBD1 (7 bases). This CDR3 spans 16 amino acids. CDR1 is SGHDT and CDR2 is YYEEEE in the germline V gene. Between the trimmed V and J ends, which lost 4 bases and 2 bases, there was a span of 17 bases. CDR3 bases: TGTGCCAGCAGCATACCTGGCAGGGGGGTCACAGATACGCAGTATTTT. This translates into CASSIPGRGVTDTQYF.

This clonotype came up many times. The rearrangement uses TRBV28 and TRBJ1-6; the D gene is possibly TRBD1 (5 bases). V was pared by 2 bases and J by 5 bases, with 19 bases between. Per the germline V gene, CDR1 is MDHEN and CDR2 is SYDVKM. CDR3 length: 18 amino acids. The CDR3 nucleotides are TGTGCCAGCAGTTTAAATAGGTTAGGGGATCCTGATAATTCACCCCTCCACTTT. Its translation is CASSLNRLGDPDNSPLHF.

Ten or more counts support this clonotype. CDR3 in amino acids: CASSSTETQPQHF. The CDR3, as DNA: TGTGCCAGCAGTTCGACAGAAACGCAGCCCCAGCATTTT. This chain links TRBV12-3 or TRBV12-4 with TRBJ1-5, with D maybe TRBD1 (5 bases). Trimming took off 4 bases at V and 7 bases at J, with 11 bases between the two ends. The length of the CDR3 is 13 residues.

This clonotype occurred many times. No DNA is shown, since the ends of the CDR3 on it are uncertain; the CDR3 is the one TCRdb lists. The chain is built from TRBV10-3 and TRBJ2-7; the table's D call, TRBD1, was not checked against the DNA. The CDR3 adds up to 15 amino acids, both ends counted. The V gene's germline CDR1 is ENHRY and CDR2 SYGVKD. The CDR3 loop reads CAISELRAGDYEQYF.

This clonotype was recorded at least ten times. The chain uses TRBV2 and TRBJ1-5; D is possibly TRBD1 (5 bases). CDR1 is SNHLY, CDR2 FYNNEI, per germline. The CDR3 has 15 residues. Trimming removed 6 bases at V and 0 bases at J, with 12 bases between. The CDR3 region is CASRQGRYSNQPQHF. Here the CDR3 DNA reads TGTGCCAGCAGGCAGGGACGGTATAGCAATCAGCCCCAGCATTTT.

This clonotype was counted many times. The CDR3 is CASSFQGHYGYTF. CDR3 nucleotides: TGTGCCAGCAGCTTTCAGGGACACTATGGCTACACCTTC. The chain combines TRBV5-6 with TRBJ1-2, with TRBD1 as a possible D gene (5 bases). The ends were cut back, 2 bases at V and 3 bases at J, with 8 bases in the middle. Looked up from germline, CDR1 is SGHDT and CDR2 is YYEEEE. The CDR3 has 13 residues.

This clonotype was counted only a few times. J is TRBJ1-1 and V is TRBV12-3 or TRBV12-4, with 8 bases matching TRBD1. The length of the CDR3 is 13 residues. Trimming at V came to 6 bases and at J to 4 bases, leaving 4 bases not matched to a gene. The CDR3 protein is CASRTTGGTEAFF. CDR3 sequence (DNA): TGTGCCAGCAGGACAACAGGGGGCACTGAAGCTTTCTTT.

The chain couples TRBV4-1 to TRBJ2-3, with D possibly matching TRBD2 (6 bases). V was cut by 0 bases and J by 0 bases, with 10 bases left in between. The germline gives CDR1 MGHRA, CDR2 YSYEKL. The CDR3 is 16 residues long. In DNA form, the CDR3 reads TGCGCCAGCAGCCAAGAGCGGGGAACTAGCACAGATACGCAGTATTTT. Translating it yields CASSQERGTSTDTQYF.